This TCR beta chain emerged from a study of blood T cell repertoires in COVID-19. Study-level information: Collection of acute and convalescent COVID-19 samples took place in the United States, Italy and Spain.

Per germline, CDR1 SGHNT and CDR2 YENEEA. V was clipped by 2 bases and J by 3 bases; unmatched bases: 10. This CDR3 spans 18 amino acids. In the original analysis: Reference gene primer amplification gave estimated nucleated cell counts. TCRdb's copy holds only in-frame clones and misses some; the assay was immunoSEQ multiplex PCR. Clonal size and the V and J genes are those of that table, whereas D and trimming came from the DNA. The sample holds about 17,000 clones; roughly 87% are singletons and the top ten take about 17%. The V and J genes are TRBV11-3 and TRBJ2-6; 7 bases align to TRBD1. Input material: peripheral blood. The clonotype was recovered from a man over 45 with active COVID-19. CDR3: CASSLRDSAPGGANVLTF. In nucleotides, the CDR3 is TGTGCCAGCAGCTTACGGGACAGCGCCCCGGGTGGGGCCAACGTCCTGACTTTC.